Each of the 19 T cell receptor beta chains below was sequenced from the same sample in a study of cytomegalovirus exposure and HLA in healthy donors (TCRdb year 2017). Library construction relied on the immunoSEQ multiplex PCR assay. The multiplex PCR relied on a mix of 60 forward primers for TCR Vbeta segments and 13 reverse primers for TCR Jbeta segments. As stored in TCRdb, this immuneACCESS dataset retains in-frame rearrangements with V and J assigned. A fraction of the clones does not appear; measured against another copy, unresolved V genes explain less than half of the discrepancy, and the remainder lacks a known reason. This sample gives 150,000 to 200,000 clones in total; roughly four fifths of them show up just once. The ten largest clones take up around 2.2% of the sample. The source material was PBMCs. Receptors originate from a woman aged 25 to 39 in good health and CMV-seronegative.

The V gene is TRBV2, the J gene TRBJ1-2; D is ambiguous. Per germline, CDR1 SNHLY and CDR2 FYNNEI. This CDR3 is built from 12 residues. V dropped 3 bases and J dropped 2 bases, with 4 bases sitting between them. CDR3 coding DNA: TGTGCCAGCAGTGAGGAGAACTATGGCTACACCTTC. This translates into CASSEENYGYTF.

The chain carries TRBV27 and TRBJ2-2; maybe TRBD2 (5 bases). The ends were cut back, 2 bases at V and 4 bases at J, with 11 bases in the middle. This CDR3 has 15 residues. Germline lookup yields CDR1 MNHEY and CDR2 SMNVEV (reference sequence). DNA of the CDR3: TGTGCCAGCAGTTTAGGAGCGGCGGGCACCGGGGAGCTGTTTTTT. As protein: CASSLGAAGTGELFF.

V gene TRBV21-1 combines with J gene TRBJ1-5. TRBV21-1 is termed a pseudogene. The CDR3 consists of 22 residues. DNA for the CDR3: TGTGCCAGCAGCAAAAAAGGTTCTGGAGGGGAGGACTCGTTTTGTATCAATCAGCCCCAGCATTTT. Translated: CASSKKGSGGEDSFCINQPQHF.

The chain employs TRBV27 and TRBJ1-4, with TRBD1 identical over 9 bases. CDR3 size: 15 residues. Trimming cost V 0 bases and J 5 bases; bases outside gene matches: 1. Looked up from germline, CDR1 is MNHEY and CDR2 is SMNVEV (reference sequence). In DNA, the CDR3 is TGTGCCAGCAGTTTATCGGGACAGGGAAATGAAAAACTGTTTTTT. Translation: CASSLSGQGNEKLFF.

The CDR3 loop is CASSKGGTGGIYEQYF. The CDR3 DNA reads TGTGCCAGTAGTAAGGGAGGAACAGGGGGAATCTACGAGCAGTACTTC. This chain uses TRBV19 with TRBJ2-7, with 8 bases identical to TRBD1. The CDR3 loop spans 16 amino acids. Per germline, CDR1 LNHDA and CDR2 SQIVND (reference sequence). V trimming: 4 bases; J trimming: 3 bases; junction bases outside the gene matches: 11. Filled out from reference TRBV19 and TRBJ2-7, the complete variable domain reads DGGITQSPKYLFRKEGQNVTLSCEQNLNHDAMYWYRQDPGQGLRLIYYSQIVNDFQKGDIAEGYSVSREKKESFPLTVTSAQKNPTAFYLCASSKGGTGGIYEQYFGPGTRLTVT.

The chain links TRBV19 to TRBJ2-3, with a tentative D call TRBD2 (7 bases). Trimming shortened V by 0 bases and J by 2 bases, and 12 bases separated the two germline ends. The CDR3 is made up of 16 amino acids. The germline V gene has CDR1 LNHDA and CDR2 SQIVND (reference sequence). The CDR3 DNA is TGTGCCAGTAGTATAGACACCGGGGGGCACACAGATACGCAGTATTTT. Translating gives CASSIDTGGHTDTQYF.

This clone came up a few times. This chain's CDR3 is CASSLQYGMGGYTF. CDR3 in DNA: TGTGCCAGCAGCTTGCAGTACGGGATGGGTGGCTACACCTTC. The rearrangement links TRBV5-4 to TRBJ1-2; D not resolved. V was cut by 1 base and J by 7 bases, with 14 bases left in between. Looked up from germline, CDR1 is SGHNT and CDR2 is YYREEE (reference sequence). The CDR3 is 14 amino acids.

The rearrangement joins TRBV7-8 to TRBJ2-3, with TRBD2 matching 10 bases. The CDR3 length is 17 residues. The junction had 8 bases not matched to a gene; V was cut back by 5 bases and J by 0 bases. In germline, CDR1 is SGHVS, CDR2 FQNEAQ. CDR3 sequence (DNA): TGTGCCAGCAGCAGAGGAATAGCGGGGGGTAGCACAGATACGCAGTATTTT. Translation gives CASSRGIAGGSTDTQYF.

In nucleotides, the CDR3 is TGTGCCAGCACCAACCAGGGCAGAGTTAAACTGTTTTTT. This codes for CASTNQGRVKLFF. The V gene is TRBV7-8, the J gene TRBJ1-4; D perhaps matches TRBD1 (5 bases). The germline V and J ends were trimmed by 7 bases and 11 bases, with 17 bases remaining between them. CDR1 and CDR2 from the germline V gene are SGHVS and FQNEAQ. This CDR3 has 13 amino acids.

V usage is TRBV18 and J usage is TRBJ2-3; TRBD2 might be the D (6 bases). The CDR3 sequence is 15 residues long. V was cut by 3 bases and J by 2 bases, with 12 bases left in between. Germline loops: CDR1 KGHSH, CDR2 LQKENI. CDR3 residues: CASSPRVGLTDTQYF. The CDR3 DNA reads TGTGCCAGCTCACCGAGAGTGGGACTCACAGATACGCAGTATTTT.

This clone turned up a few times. The CDR3: CASSPDSRLAFF. DNA of the CDR3: TGTGCCAGTAGTCCCGACAGCCGACTAGCTTTCTTT. The J gene is TRBJ1-1, the V gene TRBV19; the D gene is possibly TRBD1 (5 bases). V was shortened by 5 bases and J by 10 bases, with 14 bases between the two germline ends. Germline V CDR1 and CDR2: LNHDA, SQIVND (reference sequence). This CDR3 is 12 amino acids long.

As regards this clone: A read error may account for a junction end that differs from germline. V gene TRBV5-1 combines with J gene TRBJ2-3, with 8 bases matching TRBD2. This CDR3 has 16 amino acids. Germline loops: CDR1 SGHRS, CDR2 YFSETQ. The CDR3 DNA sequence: TGCGCCAGCAGCTTGGCCACCAGCGGGAGCACCGATACGCAGTATTTT. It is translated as CASSLATSGSTDTQYF. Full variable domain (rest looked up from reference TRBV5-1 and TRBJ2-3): KAGVTQTPRYLIKTRGQQVTLSCSPISGHRSVSWYQQTPGQGLQFLFEYFSETQRNKGNFPGRFSGRQFSNSRSEMNVSTLELGDSALYLCASSLATSGSTDTQYFGPGTRLTVL.

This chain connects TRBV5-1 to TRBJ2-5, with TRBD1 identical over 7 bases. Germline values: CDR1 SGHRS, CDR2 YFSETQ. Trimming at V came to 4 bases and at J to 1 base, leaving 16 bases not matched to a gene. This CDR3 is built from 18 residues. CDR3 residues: CASSPMLGIGQVQETQYF. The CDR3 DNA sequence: TGCGCCAGCAGCCCCATGTTGGGCATCGGACAGGTCCAAGAGACCCAGTACTTC.

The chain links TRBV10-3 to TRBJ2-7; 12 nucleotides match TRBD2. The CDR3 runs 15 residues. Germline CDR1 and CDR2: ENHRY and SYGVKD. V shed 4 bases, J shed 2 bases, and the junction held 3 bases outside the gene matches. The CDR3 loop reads CAISGTSGEPYEQYF. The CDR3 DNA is TGTGCCATCAGTGGGACTAGCGGGGAACCCTACGAGCAGTACTTC.

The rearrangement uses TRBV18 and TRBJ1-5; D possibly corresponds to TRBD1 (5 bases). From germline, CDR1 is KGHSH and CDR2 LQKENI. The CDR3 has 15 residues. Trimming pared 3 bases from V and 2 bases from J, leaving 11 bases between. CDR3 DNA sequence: TGTGCCAGCTCACCGACAGAAGGTGGCAATCAGCCCCAGCATTTT. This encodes CASSPTEGGNQPQHF.

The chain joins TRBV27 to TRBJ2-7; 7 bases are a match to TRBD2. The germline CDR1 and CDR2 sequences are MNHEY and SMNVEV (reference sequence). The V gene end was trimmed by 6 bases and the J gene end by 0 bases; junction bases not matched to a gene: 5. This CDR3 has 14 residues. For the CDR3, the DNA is TGTGCCAGCAGACGGACTAGAATCTCCTACGAGCAGTACTTC. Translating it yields CASRRTRISYEQYF.

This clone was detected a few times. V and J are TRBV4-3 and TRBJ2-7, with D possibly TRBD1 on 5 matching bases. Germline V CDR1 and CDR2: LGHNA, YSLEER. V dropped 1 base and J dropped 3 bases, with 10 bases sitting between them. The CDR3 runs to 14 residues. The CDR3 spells CASSQGGTGYEQYF. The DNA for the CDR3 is TGCGCCAGCAGCCAAGGGGGCACGGGCTACGAGCAGTACTTC.

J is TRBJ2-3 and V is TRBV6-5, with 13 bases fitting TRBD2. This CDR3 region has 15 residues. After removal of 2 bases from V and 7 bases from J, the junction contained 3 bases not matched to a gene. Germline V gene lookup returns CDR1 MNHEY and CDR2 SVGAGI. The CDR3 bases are TGTGCCAGCAGTTACGGACTAGCGGGGGAGCATACGCAGTATTTT. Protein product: CASSYGLAGEHTQYF.

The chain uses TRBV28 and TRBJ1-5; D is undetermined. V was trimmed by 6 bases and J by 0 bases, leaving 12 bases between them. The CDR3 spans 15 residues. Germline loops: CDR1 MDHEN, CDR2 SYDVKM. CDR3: CASSFRVNSNQPQHF. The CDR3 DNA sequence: TGTGCCAGCAGCTTTCGAGTGAATAGCAATCAGCCCCAGCATTTT.